This TCR beta chain was obtained from a study of PD-L1 blockade in urothelial cancer. TCRdb's table, derived via immunoSEQ multiplex PCR, lists solely in-frame clones and lacks some. The table includes about 72,000 clones, roughly 88% detected once. The time point is: pretreatment peripheral blood. The receptor comes from a man aged 70-80 years with urothelial cancer. This specimen was PBMCs, taken around atezolizumab (anti-PD-L1) treatment.

The CDR3 loop is CASSDLGGGYEQYF. In nucleotides, the CDR3 is TGCGCCAGCAGTGATTTAGGTGGAGGCTACGAGCAGTACTTC. This chain joins TRBV10-2 and TRBJ2-7; possible D gene TRBD2, 5 bases. Trimming shortened V by 3 bases and J by 3 bases, and 12 bases separated the two germline ends. The CDR3 sequence is 14 residues long. Looked up from germline, CDR1 is WSHSY and CDR2 is SAAADI.